A single sample gave rise to the 15 T cell receptor beta chains below, sequenced in a study of blood T cell repertoires in COVID-19. Generated by immunoSEQ multiplex PCR, the TCRdb table keeps only in-frame clones and is missing some. Of about 150,000 clones in the sample, approximately 90% were seen once. The sample comprised peripheral blood. These receptors came from a human donor in a cohort sampled during active COVID-19.

This sequence joins TRBV27 and TRBJ2-7, with TRBD1 matching 10 bases. Germline V gives CDR1 MNHEY, CDR2 SMNVEV (reference sequence). The ends lost 5 bases at V and 1 base at J; junction bases unmatched: 5. This CDR3 is 15 amino acids long. CDR3 protein: CASSHGTGVSYEQYF. DNA of the CDR3: TGTGCCAGCAGTCACGGGACAGGGGTATCCTACGAGCAGTACTTC.

This clone came up once. The gene calls are TRBV24-1 and TRBJ2-5; perhaps TRBD2 as D (6 bases). This CDR3 is 14 amino acids long. V was trimmed by 9 bases and J by 5 bases, leaving 18 bases between them. CDR1 and CDR2 (germline): KGHDR, SFDVKD. The CDR3 sequence is CATLGRVGGETQYF. The CDR3 region has the DNA TGTGCCACCTTAGGGCGCGTAGGAGGGGAGACCCAGTACTTC.

The rearrangement links TRBV12-5 to TRBJ2-1; 9 nucleotides match TRBD2. Germline trimming cut 0 bases from V and 0 bases from J; bases unmatched to any gene: 3. CDR1 and CDR2 from the germline V gene are LGHNT and FRNRAP. The CDR3 totals 17 residues. The CDR3 nucleotides read TGTGCTAGTGGTTTGGTAGCGGGAGGAAACTCCTACAATGAGCAGTTCTTC. It specifies CASGLVAGGNSYNEQFF. The full variable domain, with the rest looked up from reference TRBV12-5 and TRBJ2-1, is DARVTQTPRHKVTEMGQEVTMRCQPILGHNTVFWYRQTMMQGLELLAYFRNRAPLDDSGMPKDRFSAEMPDATLATLKIQPSEPRDSAVYFCASGLVAGGNSYNEQFFGPGTRLTVL.

In this sample, this clone turned up once. This chain joins TRBV24-1 and TRBJ2-6; 8 bases map to TRBD1. CDR1 and CDR2 (germline): KGHDR, SFDVKD. The CDR3 has 20 amino acids. V was pared by 5 bases and J by 4 bases, with 18 bases of the junction left unmatched. CDR3 in amino acids: CATSGVGGQVPSEGANVLTF. The DNA of the CDR3 is TGTGCCACCAGTGGAGTCGGGGGACAGGTCCCCTCGGAGGGGGCCAACGTCCTGACTTTC.

The chain links TRBV19 to TRBJ1-6, with 7 nucleotides matching TRBD1. Trimming cost V 6 bases and J 7 bases; bases outside gene matches: 6. Germline assignment: CDR1 LNHDA and CDR2 SQIVND (reference sequence). The CDR3 consists of 14 residues. The CDR3 sequence is CASSLTGRNSPLHF. In DNA form, the CDR3 reads TGTGCCAGTAGCCTGACAGGGAGGAATTCACCCCTCCACTTT. The complete variable domain, with remaining parts taken from reference TRBV19 and TRBJ1-6, reads DGGITQSPKYLFRKEGQNVTLSCEQNLNHDAMYWYRQDPGQGLRLIYYSQIVNDFQKGDIAEGYSVSREKKESFPLTVTSAQKNPTAFYLCASSLTGRNSPLHFGNGTRLTVT.

This chain uses TRBV30 with TRBJ1-4; TRBD1 matches at 7 bases. J lost 5 bases, V lost 0 bases, and 6 bases had no gene match. The V gene's germline CDR1 is GTSNPN and CDR2 SVGIG (reference sequence). This CDR3 has 15 amino acids. The CDR3 loop is CAWSVVGTVNEKLFF. CDR3 nucleotides: TGTGCCTGGAGTGTCGTTGGGACAGTGAATGAAAAACTGTTTTTT. Supplemented by reference TRBV30 and TRBJ1-4, the full variable domain reads SQTIHQWPATLVQPVGSPLSLECTVEGTSNPNLYWYRQAAGRGLQLLFYSVGIGQISSEVPQNLSASRPQDRQFILSSKKLLLSDSGFYLCAWSVVGTVNEKLFFGSGTQLSVL.

The chain combines TRBV19 with TRBJ2-1; 7 bases line up with TRBD1. V gave up 4 bases and J gave up 15 bases; unmatched junction bases: 12. Germline lookup yields CDR1 LNHDA and CDR2 SQIVND (reference sequence). The CDR3 has 13 amino acids. CDR3 bases: TGTGCCAGTAGTACAGGAGACAGGGTAACGCCGTTCTTC. Translated: CASSTGDRVTPFF.

The chain combines TRBV30 with TRBJ2-3, with D tentatively TRBD2 (5 bases). V lost 1 base and J lost 6, with 11 bases in between. This CDR3 region has 13 residues. Germline-derived CDR1 and CDR2 are GTSNPN and SVGIG (reference sequence). The CDR3 DNA is TGTGCCTGGAGTGGTCGGGGAAGGGATACGCAGTATTTT. As protein: CAWSGRGRDTQYF.

The chain couples TRBV11-2 to TRBJ2-7; weak D call: TRBD2 (5 bases). The CDR3 covers 11 residues. Germline V gene sequence: CDR1 SGHAT, CDR2 FQNNGV. Trimming pared 8 bases from V and 1 base from J, leaving 6 bases between. The CDR3 loop reads CASSGSYEQYF. Written as DNA, the CDR3 is TGTGCCAGCTCGGGGTCCTACGAGCAGTACTTC. Together with reference TRBV11-2 and TRBJ2-7, the CDR3 gives the full variable domain: EAGVAQSPRYKIIEKRQSVAFWCNPISGHATLYWYQQILGQGPKLLIQFQNNGVVDDSQLPKDRFSAERLKGVDSTLKIQPAKLEDSAVYLCASSGSYEQYFGPGTRLTVT.

The chain combines TRBV5-8 with TRBJ1-5; a weak D match, TRBD1 (6 bases). V was trimmed by 0 bases and J by 1 base, leaving 14 bases between them. The germline V gene encodes CDR1 SGHTS and CDR2 YDEGEE. The CDR3 is made up of 17 amino acids. The CDR3 region is CASSLGGGLVSNQPQHF. The DNA for the CDR3 is TGTGCCAGCAGCTTGGGGGGGGGCCTCGTGAGCAATCAGCCCCAGCATTTT.

The chain is built from TRBV9 and TRBJ2-7, with 8 bases lining up with TRBD2. The CDR3 spans 13 residues. Germline assignment: CDR1 SGDLS and CDR2 YYNGEE. V shed 4 bases and J 3 bases; nucleotides not matched to a gene: 3. In nucleotides, the CDR3 is TGTGCCAGCAGCCGGGCGGGGGGCTACGAGCAGTACTTC. Amino acids: CASSRAGGYEQYF.

The rearrangement joins TRBV4-2 to TRBJ2-7; the match to TRBD2 covers 7 bases. J gave up 4 bases and V 1 base, and 7 bases lay outside the gene matches. The germline gives CDR1 LGHNA, CDR2 YNFKEQ. CDR3 length: 15 residues. The CDR3 DNA reads as TGTGCCAGCAGCCAAGCGGGAGGCGTTGCATACGAGCAGTACTTC. This encodes CASSQAGGVAYEQYF.

This clone was seen once. The chain uses TRBV30 and TRBJ2-1; TRBD1 matches 7 bases. This CDR3 has 12 residues. The J segment lost 11 bases and the V segment lost 6 bases, leaving 10 bases of the junction unmatched. Germline V gives CDR1 GTSNPN, CDR2 SVGIG (reference sequence). This CDR3 is CACRDSTMKQFF. CDR3 DNA sequence: TGTGCCTGCCGGGACAGTACAATGAAGCAGTTCTTC. Filled out from reference TRBV30 and TRBJ2-1, the complete variable domain reads SQTIHQWPATLVQPVGSPLSLECTVEGTSNPNLYWYRQAAGRGLQLLFYSVGIGQISSEVPQNLSASRPQDRQFILSSKKLLLSDSGFYLCACRDSTMKQFFGPGTRLTVL.

The chain uses TRBV5-1 and TRBJ1-6, with D perhaps matching TRBD1 (5 bases). V was shortened by 0 bases and J by 6 bases, with 13 bases between the two germline ends. In germline, CDR1 is SGHRS, CDR2 YFSETQ. This CDR3 comprises 16 residues. In nucleotides, the CDR3 is TGCGCCAGCAGCTTGGAACAGGCCACGGTTAATTCACCCCTCCACTTT. Protein product: CASSLEQATVNSPLHF.

The V and J genes are TRBV6-1 and TRBJ1-6; 7 bases agree with TRBD1. The length of the CDR3 is 16 residues. V lost 2 bases and J lost 5; bases outside the gene matches: 6. Per germline, CDR1 MNHNS and CDR2 SASEGT. CDR3: CASSEKGRGDNSPLHF. DNA for the CDR3: TGTGCCAGCAGTGAAAAAGGCAGGGGGGATAATTCACCCCTCCACTTT.